This TCR beta chain comes out of a study of Graves' ophthalmopathy and Graves' hyperthyroidism. As for the study in general: At the time of initial diagnosis and before any treatment, peripheral blood was collected.

The authors amplified TCR beta CDR3 regions, and they did so from RNA transcripts for repertoire sequencing. The library came from an HTBI-primed first-round RT-PCR and a second-round multiplex PCR. TCRdb called the multiplex PCR reads again in MiXCR, with one record for every CDR3 protein. The table lists about 390,000 distinct CDR3 sequences, about 15% of them singletons. Patients were diagnosed from clinical symptoms, serum thyroxine, TRAb, thyroid ultrasound and orbital computed tomography. The J segment lost 7 bases and the V segment lost 6 bases, leaving 9 bases of the junction unmatched. The CDR3 runs to 14 residues.

This TCR derives from an adult woman with stable Graves' hyperthyroidism. Material for sequencing was peripheral blood. The chain has TRBV12-3 or TRBV12-4 and TRBJ1-2, with TRBD1 matching 9 bases. The CDR3 bases are TGTGCCAGCAGCAAACCGGGACAGGGCCGTGGCTACACCTTC. Residues: CASSKPGQGRGYTF.